The next 21 T cell receptor beta chains were all read from a single sample in a study of T cell responses to AZD1222 COVID-19 vaccine. Profiling relied on immunoSEQ multiplex PCR, and the TCRdb table lists in-frame clones only, not all of them. Altogether roughly 100,000 clones are present, about 86% being singletons, with the ten largest covering 4.5% to 6%. Sequenced here: peripheral blood, sampled on day 0 of AZD1222 vaccination. The receptors come from an adult in good health.

V gene TRBV19 combines with J gene TRBJ2-2, with D unresolved. Germline assignment: CDR1 LNHDA and CDR2 SQIVND (reference sequence). This CDR3 comprises 13 residues. Trimming pared 9 bases from V and 4 bases from J, leaving 12 bases between. CDR3 amino acids: CASSKTPTGELFF. The CDR3 DNA reads as TGTGCCAGCTCAAAGACACCCACCGGGGAGCTGTTTTTT.

The CDR3, as DNA: TGTGCCAGCAGTGAACGGGACAGGGGAGATCAGCCCCAGCATTTT. It translates to CASSERDRGDQPQHF. This rearrangement joins TRBV2 to TRBJ1-5; TRBD1 aligns across 10 bases. There are 15 residues in the CDR3. Per germline, CDR1 SNHLY and CDR2 FYNNEI. J lost 5 bases, V lost 2 bases, and 3 bases had no gene match.

This clone was counted a few times. This sequence joins TRBV3-1 (or the pseudogene TRBV3-2) and TRBJ2-7; TRBD1 might be the D (6 bases). Germline V gene lookup returns CDR1 LGHDT and CDR2 YNNKEL (reference sequence). Trimming shortened V by 0 bases and J by 1 base, and 16 bases separated the two germline ends. CDR3 size: 17 residues. This CDR3 reads CASSQDRSPGHSYEQYF. The DNA of the CDR3 is TGTGCCAGCAGCCAAGATAGGTCTCCGGGACATTCCTACGAGCAGTACTTC.

This clone was picked up a small number of times. This chain links TRBV11-2 with TRBJ2-7; no reliable D call. CDR1 and CDR2 (germline): SGHAT, FQNNGV. V was cut by 1 base and J by 7 bases, with 11 bases left in between. The CDR3 totals 13 residues. CDR3 in DNA: TGTGCCAGCAGCTTAGTGCCCCGACGGGAGCAGTACTTC. Amino acids: CASSLVPRREQYF.

The chain has TRBV28 and TRBJ2-1, with 12 positions matching TRBD2. V was clipped by 6 bases and J by 8 bases; unmatched bases: 14. Per germline, CDR1 MDHEN and CDR2 SYDVKM. The CDR3 covers 17 residues. The CDR3 protein is CASSRLAGASGRDEQFF. In DNA, the CDR3 is TGTGCCAGCAGCCGTTTGGCGGGAGCTAGCGGGAGGGATGAGCAGTTCTTC.

The sample holds one count of this clone. V usage is TRBV10-2 and J usage is TRBJ2-1; D not certain. This CDR3 has 14 amino acids. With 7 bases removed from V and 3 bases from J, the gap between germline ends came to 13 bases. The germline V gene encodes CDR1 WSHSY and CDR2 SAAADI. CDR3: CASNDRGSYNEQFF. CDR3 bases: TGCGCCAGCAACGACCGCGGCAGCTACAATGAGCAGTTCTTC.

The genes are TRBV27 and TRBJ2-5; 11 bases fit TRBD1. Trimming removed 5 bases from V and 4 bases from J; junction bases left unmatched: 3. Germline CDR1 and CDR2: MNHEY and SMNVEV (reference sequence). This CDR3 has 14 amino acids. CDR3 coding DNA: TGTGCCAGCAGTCCAGGGACAGGGGGAGAGACCCAGTACTTC. Its translation is CASSPGTGGETQYF.

By proportion, this clone is medium-sized. The chain joins TRBV9 to TRBJ2-7, with TRBD1 identical over 9 bases. From germline, CDR1 is SGDLS and CDR2 YYNGEE. With 4 bases clipped from V and 1 base from J, the junction kept 6 bases outside the gene matches. The CDR3 has 15 amino acids. CDR3 region: CASSPRTGASYEQYF. The CDR3 DNA sequence: TGTGCCAGCAGCCCAAGGACAGGGGCTTCCTACGAGCAGTACTTC.

The chain recombines TRBV3-1 (or the pseudogene TRBV3-2) with TRBJ1-2, with D maybe TRBD1 (6 bases). Germline lookup yields CDR1 LGHDT and CDR2 YNNKEL (reference sequence). V shed 6 bases and J shed 7 bases, with 21 bases lying between them. This CDR3 comprises 15 residues. As DNA, the CDR3 is TGTGCCAGCAGACCCAGGACAAGGGGGGCCTCTGGCTACACCTTC. Protein: CASRPRTRGASGYTF.

V usage is TRBV2 and J usage is TRBJ1-6; D gene unclear. CDR3 length: 15 amino acids. Per the germline V gene, CDR1 is SNHLY and CDR2 is FYNNEI. Trimming took off 1 base at V and 1 base at J, with 5 bases between the two ends. For the CDR3, the DNA is TGTGCCAGCAGTGAAGACAGATCCTATAATTCACCCCTCCACTTT. It translates to CASSEDRSYNSPLHF.

The chain has TRBV28 and TRBJ1-5; D uncertain. The CDR3 spans 15 residues. The V and J ends lost 3 bases and 2 bases respectively, with 11 bases between them. The V gene's germline CDR1 is MDHEN and CDR2 SYDVKM. The CDR3 sequence is CASSFRHGGNQPQHF. CDR3 bases: TGTGCCAGCAGTTTCCGCCATGGTGGCAATCAGCCCCAGCATTTT.

This rearrangement joins TRBV2 to TRBJ1-4, with a weak D call TRBD1 (5 bases). Trimming pared 0 bases from V and 8 bases from J, leaving 7 bases between. This CDR3 spans 13 amino acids. Germline V gene sequence: CDR1 SNHLY, CDR2 FYNNEI. CDR3 sequence: CASSEAGGEKLFF. CDR3 in DNA: TGTGCCAGCAGTGAAGCGGGGGGGGAAAAACTGTTTTTT. The complete variable domain, with remaining parts taken from reference TRBV2 and TRBJ1-4, reads EPEVTQTPSHQVTQMGQEVILRCVPISNHLYFYWYRQILGQKVEFLVSFYNNEISEKSEIFDDQFSVERPDGSNFTLKIRSTKLEDSAMYFCASSEAGGEKLFFGSGTQLSVL.

The chain is built from TRBV7-8 and TRBJ2-2; D is unresolved. V lost 5 bases and J 8 bases, leaving 9 bases between the germline ends. The CDR3 spans 12 residues. Germline V gives CDR1 SGHVS, CDR2 FQNEAQ. CDR3 region: CASSPSWGELFF. The CDR3 nucleotides read TGTGCCAGCAGCCCATCCTGGGGGGAGCTGTTTTTT.

CDR3: CASTRGPLHF. In DNA form, the CDR3 reads TGCGCCAGCACACGGGGCCCCCTCCACTTT. V and J are TRBV10-1 and TRBJ1-6; a possible D gene is TRBD1 (5 bases). Deletions cut 7 bases from V and 13 bases from J, with 8 bases between. Germline CDR1 reads WNHNN; CDR2 reads SYGVQD (reference sequence). The CDR3 loop spans 10 amino acids.

The rearrangement joins TRBV28 to TRBJ1-2, with no clear D. Germline CDR1 reads MDHEN; CDR2 reads SYDVKM. The CDR3 consists of 14 residues. V lost 7 bases and J lost 4, with 16 bases in between. The CDR3 protein is CASTPDSRAYGYTF. CDR3 nucleotides: TGTGCCAGCACCCCAGACTCAAGGGCCTATGGCTACACCTTC.

CDR3 sequence: CASRAEDSGNTIYF. In DNA form, the CDR3 reads TGTGCCAGCAGAGCAGAAGACTCTGGAAACACCATATATTTT. The chain is built from TRBV7-9 and TRBJ1-3; no definite D call. CDR3 size: 14 residues. Germline lookup yields CDR1 SEHNR and CDR2 FQNEAQ (reference sequence). V was cut by 6 bases and J by 0 bases, with 9 bases left in between.

This chain connects TRBV6-5 to TRBJ2-7, with 8 positions matching TRBD1. The V gene's germline CDR1 is MNHEY and CDR2 SVGAGI. V was clipped by 5 bases and J by 3 bases; unmatched bases: 9. The CDR3 spans 15 residues. DNA of the CDR3: TGTGCCAGCAGTCTAACCGGGACAGGAGACTACGAGCAGTACTTC. Translated: CASSLTGTGDYEQYF.

V usage is TRBV9 and J usage is TRBJ2-7; a possible D gene is TRBD1 (6 bases). Trimming stripped 7 bases from V and 0 bases from J, with 14 bases between. This CDR3 comprises 14 residues. Germline CDR1 SGDLS, CDR2 YYNGEE. Here the CDR3 reads CASAEADSSYEQYF. Here the CDR3 DNA reads TGTGCCAGCGCGGAAGCGGACAGCTCCTACGAGCAGTACTTC.

J is TRBJ1-6 and V is TRBV6-5, with TRBD1 matching 7 bases. With V trimmed by 6 bases and J by 7 bases, 6 bases remained unmatched. Per germline, CDR1 MNHEY and CDR2 SVGAGI. The CDR3 totals 14 residues. DNA for the CDR3: TGTGCCAGCAGAAAAGACAGGGCAAATTCACCCCTCCACTTT. Its protein product is CASRKDRANSPLHF.

The rearrangement links TRBV9 to TRBJ1-3, with no clear D. The CDR3 spans 14 residues. Germline assignment: CDR1 SGDLS and CDR2 YYNGEE. Trimming took 6 bases from V and 1 from J, leaving 11 bases between them. Written as DNA, the CDR3 is TGTGCCAGCAATAGATCGGAGTCTGGAAACACCATATATTTT. It translates to CASNRSESGNTIYF.

This chain uses TRBV5-1 with TRBJ2-3; D is perhaps TRBD2 (5 bases). V lost 0 bases to trimming and J lost 5 bases, with 16 bases between them. The CDR3 sequence is 16 residues long. Germline assignment: CDR1 SGHRS and CDR2 YFSETQ. In DNA, the CDR3 is TGCGCCAGCAGCTTGGTAGACGGGCCCCGGGGAGATACGCAGTATTTT. It specifies CASSLVDGPRGDTQYF.